The clone carrying this T cell receptor beta chain occurred a few times. The target antigen is unknown. These data come from a study of CD8+ T cells in alopecia areata. Study-level points and caveats: Sequence data from scalp samples additionally include resident alphabeta T cells of normal skin. Researchers report lesional scalp, most notably alopecia totalis/universalis, outstripped normal scalp in clonality. Researchers reported that TCR sharing among patients proved less clear than in mice, possibly HLA-linked.

RNA was isolated and reverse transcribed to cDNA, the sequencing template. Repertoires were generated with immunoSEQ multiplex PCR, while TCRdb's copy carries only in-frame clones and drops some. The sample yields approximately 150,000 clones, 55% seen once. The source material was CD4+ T cells sorted from blood. This TCR was recovered from a human donor in good health.

The CDR3 spells CASRYIYEQYF. CDR3 nucleotide sequence: TGTGCCAGCAGGTACATCTACGAGCAGTACTTC. The chain combines TRBV2 with TRBJ2-7; D call uncertain. V lost 6 bases and J 3 bases, leaving 6 bases between the germline ends. The germline V gene encodes CDR1 SNHLY and CDR2 FYNNEI. The CDR3 has 11 amino acids.